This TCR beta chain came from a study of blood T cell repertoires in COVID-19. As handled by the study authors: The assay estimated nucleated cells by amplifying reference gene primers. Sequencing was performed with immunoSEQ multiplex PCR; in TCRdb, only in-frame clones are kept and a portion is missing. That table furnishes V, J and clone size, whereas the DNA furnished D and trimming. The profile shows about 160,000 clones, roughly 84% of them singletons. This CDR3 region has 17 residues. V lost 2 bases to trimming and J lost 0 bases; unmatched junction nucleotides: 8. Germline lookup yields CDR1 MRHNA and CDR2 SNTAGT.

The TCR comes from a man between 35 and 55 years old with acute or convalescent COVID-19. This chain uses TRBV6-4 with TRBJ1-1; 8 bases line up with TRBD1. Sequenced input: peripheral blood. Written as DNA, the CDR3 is TGTGCCAGCAGTGACGGGGGACAGGTTACCATGAACACTGAAGCTTTCTTT. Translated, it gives CASSDGGQVTMNTEAFF.